This TCR beta chain emerged from a study of blood T cells in healthy people across ages. The CDR3 totals 12 residues. CDR1 and CDR2 from the germline V gene are SQVTM and ANQGSEA. Trimming took off 0 bases at V and 6 bases at J, with 7 bases between the two ends. About this clonotype: As yet, its antigen is unknown.

Findings and limits, study-wide: More naive CD4+ cells and higher diversity marked long-lived donors relative to aged donors.

A sample-barcoded 5' primer and a J-beta primer mix were used in a second PCR of roughly 7 to 11 cycles. One entry per CDR3 protein, called by TCRdb with MiXCR from the 5' RACE reads. The sample comprises hundreds of thousands of distinct CDR3 sequences, approximately 22% of which are singletons, and 22% rests with the top ten. Every sample yielded at least 7 million isolated PBMCs. The material sequenced was blood. The TCR was taken from a man aged 65-85 years in good health. The chain is built from TRBV29-1 and TRBJ2-3; D is unresolved. In DNA, the CDR3 is TGCAGCGTTGAAGATCCTGATGATACGCAGTATTTT. Its translation is CSVEDPDDTQYF.